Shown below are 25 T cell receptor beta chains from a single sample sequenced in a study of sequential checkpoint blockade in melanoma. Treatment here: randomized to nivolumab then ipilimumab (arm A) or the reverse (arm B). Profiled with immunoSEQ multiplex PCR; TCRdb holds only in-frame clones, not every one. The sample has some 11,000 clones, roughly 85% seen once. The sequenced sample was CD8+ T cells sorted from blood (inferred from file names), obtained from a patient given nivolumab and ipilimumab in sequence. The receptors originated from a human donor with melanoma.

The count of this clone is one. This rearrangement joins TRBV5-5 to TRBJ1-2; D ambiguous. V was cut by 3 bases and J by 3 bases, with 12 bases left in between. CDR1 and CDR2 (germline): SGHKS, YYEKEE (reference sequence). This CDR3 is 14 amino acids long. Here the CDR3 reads CASSSDPGDYGYTF. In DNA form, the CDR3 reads TGTGCCAGCAGCTCGGACCCGGGAGACTATGGCTACACCTTC.

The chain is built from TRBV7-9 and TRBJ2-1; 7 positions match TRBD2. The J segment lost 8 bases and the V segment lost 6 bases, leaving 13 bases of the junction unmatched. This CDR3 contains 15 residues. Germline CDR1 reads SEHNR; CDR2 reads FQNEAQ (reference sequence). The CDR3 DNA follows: TGTGCCAGCAGTTGGGGGGGACCTCTAATATATGAGCAGTTCTTC. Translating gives CASSWGGPLIYEQFF.

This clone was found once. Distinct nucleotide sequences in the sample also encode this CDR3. CDR3 bases: TGTGCCAGCAGCGTAGGAGGGGGGGGCAGCTACGAGCAGTACTTC. Protein sequence: CASSVGGGGSYEQYF. The V and J genes are TRBV9 and TRBJ2-7; possible D gene TRBD2, 7 bases. The ends were cut back, 0 bases at V and 3 bases at J, with 13 bases in the middle. CDR1 is SGDLS, CDR2 YYNGEE, per germline. The CDR3 sequence is 15 residues long.

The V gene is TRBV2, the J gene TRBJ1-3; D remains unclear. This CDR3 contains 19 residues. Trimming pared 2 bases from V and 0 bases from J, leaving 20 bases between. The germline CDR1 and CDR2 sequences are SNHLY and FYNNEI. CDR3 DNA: TGTGCCAGCAGTGAAAATCTTTCTATCTCCCCCTTCTCTGGAAACACCATATATTTT. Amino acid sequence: CASSENLSISPFSGNTIYF.

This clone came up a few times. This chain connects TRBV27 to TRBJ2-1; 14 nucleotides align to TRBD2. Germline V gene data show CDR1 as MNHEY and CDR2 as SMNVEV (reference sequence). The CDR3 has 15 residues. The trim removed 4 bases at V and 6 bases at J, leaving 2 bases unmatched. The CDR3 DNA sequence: TGTGCCAGCAGTTGGGGGACTAGCGGGAGCAATGAGCAGTTCTTC. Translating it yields CASSWGTSGSNEQFF.

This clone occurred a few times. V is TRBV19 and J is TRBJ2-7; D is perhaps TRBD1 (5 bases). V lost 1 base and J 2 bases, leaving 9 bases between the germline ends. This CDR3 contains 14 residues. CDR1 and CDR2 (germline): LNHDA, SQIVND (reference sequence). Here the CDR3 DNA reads TGTGCCAGTAGTATAGGGGGCGGACCCTACGAGCAGTACTTC. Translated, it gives CASSIGGGPYEQYF.

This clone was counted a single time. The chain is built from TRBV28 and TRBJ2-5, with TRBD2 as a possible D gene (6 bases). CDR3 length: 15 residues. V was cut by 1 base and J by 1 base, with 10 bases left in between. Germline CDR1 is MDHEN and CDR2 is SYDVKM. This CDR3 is CASSLLEGTQETQYF. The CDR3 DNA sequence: TGTGCCAGCAGTTTATTGGAGGGGACCCAAGAGACCCAGTACTTC.

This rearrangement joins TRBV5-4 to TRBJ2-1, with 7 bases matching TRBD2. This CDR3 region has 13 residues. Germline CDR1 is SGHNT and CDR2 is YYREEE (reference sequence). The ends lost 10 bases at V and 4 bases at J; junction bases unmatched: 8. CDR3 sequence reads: CAAGPGGYNEQFF. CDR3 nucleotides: TGTGCCGCCGGGCCGGGGGGATACAATGAGCAGTTCTTC.

The DNA of the CDR3 is TGTGCCAGCAGCGGGAGTCCGATGACGCGTTCGGCCGGGGAGCTGTTTTTT. Its protein is CASSGSPMTRSAGELFF. The genes are TRBV9 and TRBJ2-2; no clear D. The V end was cut by 3 bases, the J end by 6 bases, with 21 bases between. The CDR3 extends over 17 amino acids. Per germline, CDR1 SGDLS and CDR2 YYNGEE. Full variable domain (outside the CDR3, taken from reference TRBV9 and TRBJ2-2): DSGVTQTPKHLITATGQRVTLRCSPRSGDLSVYWYQQSLDQGLQFLIQYYNGEERAKGNILERFSAQQFPDLHSELNLSSLELGDSALYFCASSGSPMTRSAGELFFGEGSRLTVL.

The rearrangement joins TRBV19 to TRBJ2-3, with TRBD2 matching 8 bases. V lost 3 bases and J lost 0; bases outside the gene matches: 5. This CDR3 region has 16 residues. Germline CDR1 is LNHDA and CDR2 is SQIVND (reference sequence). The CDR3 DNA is TGTGCCAGTAGTATGGGTAGCGGGACTAGCACAGATACGCAGTATTTT. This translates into CASSMGSGTSTDTQYF.

CDR3 bases: TGTGCCAGCAGCTCGGCAGGGCGGCAGCCCCAGCATTTT. It is translated as CASSSAGRQPQHF. The rearrangement uses TRBV7-8 and TRBJ1-5; a possible D gene is TRBD1 (5 bases). The germline V gene encodes CDR1 SGHVS and CDR2 FQNEAQ. This CDR3 spans 13 amino acids. V was clipped by 4 bases and J by 7 bases, with 11 bases between them.

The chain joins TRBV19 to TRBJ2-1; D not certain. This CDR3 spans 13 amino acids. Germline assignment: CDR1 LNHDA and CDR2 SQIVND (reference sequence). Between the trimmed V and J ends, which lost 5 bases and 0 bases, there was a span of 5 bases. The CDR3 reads CASSLGSYNEQFF. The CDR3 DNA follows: TGTGCCAGTAGTCTCGGCTCCTACAATGAGCAGTTCTTC. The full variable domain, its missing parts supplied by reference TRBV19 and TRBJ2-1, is DGGITQSPKYLFRKEGQNVTLSCEQNLNHDAMYWYRQDPGQGLRLIYYSQIVNDFQKGDIAEGYSVSREKKESFPLTVTSAQKNPTAFYLCASSLGSYNEQFFGPGTRLTVL.

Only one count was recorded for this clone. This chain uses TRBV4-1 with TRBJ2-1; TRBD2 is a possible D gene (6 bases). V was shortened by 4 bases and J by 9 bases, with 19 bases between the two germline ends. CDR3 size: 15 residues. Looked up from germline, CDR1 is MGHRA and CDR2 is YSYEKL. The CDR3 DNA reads TGCGCCAGCAGCCTAATCCGGGACTCCCGCAGTGAGCAGTTCTTC. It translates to CASSLIRDSRSEQFF.

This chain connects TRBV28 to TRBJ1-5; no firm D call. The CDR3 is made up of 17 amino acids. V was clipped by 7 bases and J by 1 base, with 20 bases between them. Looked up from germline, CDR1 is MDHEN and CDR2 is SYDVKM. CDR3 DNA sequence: TGTGCCAGCACCCCCCTCTCGGTTGCGGGGAGCAATCAGCCCCAGCATTTT. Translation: CASTPLSVAGSNQPQHF.

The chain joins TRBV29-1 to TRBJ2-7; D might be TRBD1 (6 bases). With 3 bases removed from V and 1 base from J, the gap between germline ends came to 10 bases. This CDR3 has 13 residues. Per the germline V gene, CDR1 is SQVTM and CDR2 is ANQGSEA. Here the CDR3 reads CSVDLDSSYEQYF. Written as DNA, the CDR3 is TGCAGCGTTGACCTGGACAGTTCCTACGAGCAGTACTTC.

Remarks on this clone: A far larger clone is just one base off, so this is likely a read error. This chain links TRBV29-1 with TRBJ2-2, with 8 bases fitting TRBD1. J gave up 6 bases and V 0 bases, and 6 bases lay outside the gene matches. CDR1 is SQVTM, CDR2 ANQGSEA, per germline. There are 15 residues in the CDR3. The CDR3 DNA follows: TGCAGCGTTGAAGACTCGGACAGGGCGGCCGGGGAGCTGTTTTTT. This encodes CSVEDSDRAAGELFF.

The CDR3 nucleotides are TGCGCCAGCAGCCAAGCGACTAGCGGCTACGAGCAGTACTTC. It specifies CASSQATSGYEQYF. The chain carries TRBV4-1 and TRBJ2-7; 9 bases match TRBD2. The V segment lost 1 base and the J segment 3 bases; nucleotides outside the gene matches: 1. Germline CDR1 reads MGHRA; CDR2 reads YSYEKL. The CDR3 is made up of 14 amino acids.

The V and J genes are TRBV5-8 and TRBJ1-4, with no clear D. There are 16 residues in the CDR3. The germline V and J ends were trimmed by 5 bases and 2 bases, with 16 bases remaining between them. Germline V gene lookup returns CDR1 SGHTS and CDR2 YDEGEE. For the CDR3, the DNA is TGTGCCAGCAGTTTACTGAAGGGCGGGACTAATGAAAAACTGTTTTTT. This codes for CASSLLKGGTNEKLFF.

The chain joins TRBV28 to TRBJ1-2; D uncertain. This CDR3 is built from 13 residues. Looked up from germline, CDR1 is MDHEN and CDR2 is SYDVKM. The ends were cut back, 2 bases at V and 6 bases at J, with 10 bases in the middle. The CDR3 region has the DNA TGTGCCAGCAGTTTAGAGGTCCCGGATGGCTACACCTTC. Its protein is CASSLEVPDGYTF.

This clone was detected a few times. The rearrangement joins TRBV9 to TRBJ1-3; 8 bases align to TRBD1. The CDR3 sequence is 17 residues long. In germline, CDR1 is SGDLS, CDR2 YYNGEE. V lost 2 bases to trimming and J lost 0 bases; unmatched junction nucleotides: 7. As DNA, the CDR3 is TGTGCCAGCAGCGTTAGGGACAGGCCATCCTCTGGAAACACCATATATTTT. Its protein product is CASSVRDRPSSGNTIYF.

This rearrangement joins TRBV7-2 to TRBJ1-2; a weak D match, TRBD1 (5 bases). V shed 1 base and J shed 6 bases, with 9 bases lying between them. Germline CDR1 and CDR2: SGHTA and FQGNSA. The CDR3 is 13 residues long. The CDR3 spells CASSLGGGDGYTF. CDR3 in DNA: TGTGCCAGCAGCTTAGGTGGGGGGGATGGCTACACCTTC. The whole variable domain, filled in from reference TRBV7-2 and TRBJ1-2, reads GAGVSQSPSNKVTEKGKDVELRCDPISGHTALYWYRQSLGQGLEFLIYFQGNSAPDKSGLPSDRFSAERTGGSVSTLTIQRTQQEDSAVYLCASSLGGGDGYTFGSGTRLTVV.

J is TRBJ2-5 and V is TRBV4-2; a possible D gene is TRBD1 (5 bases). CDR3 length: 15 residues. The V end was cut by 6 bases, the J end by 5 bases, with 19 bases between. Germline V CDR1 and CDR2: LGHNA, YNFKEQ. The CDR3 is CASRLISTARETQYF. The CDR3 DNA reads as TGTGCCAGCAGACTGATTTCGACAGCCAGGGAGACCCAGTACTTC.

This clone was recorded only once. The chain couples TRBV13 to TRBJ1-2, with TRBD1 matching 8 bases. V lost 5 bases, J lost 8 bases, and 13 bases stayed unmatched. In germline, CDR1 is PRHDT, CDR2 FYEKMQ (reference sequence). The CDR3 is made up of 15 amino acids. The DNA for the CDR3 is TGTGCCAGCAGCGCACGGAAGCAGGGGGCACAGGGCTACACCTTC. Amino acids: CASSARKQGAQGYTF.

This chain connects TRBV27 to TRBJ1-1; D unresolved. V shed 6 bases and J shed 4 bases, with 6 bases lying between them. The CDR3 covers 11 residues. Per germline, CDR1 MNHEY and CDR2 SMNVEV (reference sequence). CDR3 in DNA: TGTGCCAGCAGAACAAGCACTGAAGCTTTCTTT. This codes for CASRTSTEAFF.

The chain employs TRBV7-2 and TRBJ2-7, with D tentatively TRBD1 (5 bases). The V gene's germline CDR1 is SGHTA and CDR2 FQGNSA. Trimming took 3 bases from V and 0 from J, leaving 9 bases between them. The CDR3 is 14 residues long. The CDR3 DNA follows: TGTGCCAGCAGCTTCCCAGGACACTCCTACGAGCAGTACTTC. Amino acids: CASSFPGHSYEQYF.